This T cell receptor (beta chain) came from a study of CD8 T cells in Susac syndrome. The RNA input was about 0.5 to 1 ug, and it was reverse transcribed with random hexamers. Across 54 Vbeta and 13 Jbeta, immunoSEQ multiplex PCR amplified TCR beta CDR3. Using its own MiXCR run on the immunoSEQ multiplex PCR reads, TCRdb lists one record per CDR3 protein. This repertoire shows roughly 200,000 distinct CDR3 sequences, about 95% found once; its top ten account for around 0.11%. CDR3 size: 14 residues. The V and J ends lost 3 bases and 3 bases respectively, with 10 bases between them. Per the germline V gene, CDR1 is SGHTA and CDR2 is FQGNSA.

The clonotype was recovered from a human donor in good health. V is TRBV7-2 and J is TRBJ2-3; no reliable D call. Sequencing used CD4+ T cells from PBMCs. CDR3 protein: CASSFIGWTDTQYF. The CDR3 DNA sequence: TGTGCCAGCAGCTTCATCGGATGGACAGATACGCAGTATTTT.